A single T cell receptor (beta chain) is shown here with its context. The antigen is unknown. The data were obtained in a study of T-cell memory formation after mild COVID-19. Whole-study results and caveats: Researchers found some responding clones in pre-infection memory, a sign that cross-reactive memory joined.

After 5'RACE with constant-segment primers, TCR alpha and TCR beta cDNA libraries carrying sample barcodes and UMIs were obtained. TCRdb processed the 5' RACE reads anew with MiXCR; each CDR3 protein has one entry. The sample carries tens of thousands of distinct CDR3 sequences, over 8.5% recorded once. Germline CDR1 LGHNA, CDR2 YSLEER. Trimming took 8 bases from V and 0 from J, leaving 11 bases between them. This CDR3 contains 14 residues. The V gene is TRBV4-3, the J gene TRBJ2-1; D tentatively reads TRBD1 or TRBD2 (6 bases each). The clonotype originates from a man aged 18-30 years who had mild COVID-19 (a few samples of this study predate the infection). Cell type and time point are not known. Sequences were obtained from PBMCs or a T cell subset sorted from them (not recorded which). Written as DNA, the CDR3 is TGCGCCAGCTCCGGGGGCTTCTCCTACAATGAGCAGTTCTTC. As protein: CASSGGFSYNEQFF.